The 4 T cell receptor beta chains given below trace back to one sample, sequenced in a study of blood T cells in healthy people across ages. PCR was performed a second time for about 7 to 11 cycles using a sample-barcoded 5' primer and a J-beta primer mix. From the 5' RACE reads, TCRdb called clonotypes with MiXCR, one entry per CDR3 protein. The table includes about 840,000 distinct CDR3 sequences, under 35% detected once. The data also belong to a second study, concerning T cells of mothers and their children.

The sequenced material came from blood. These receptors all stem from a woman in her thirties or forties in good health.

V usage is TRBV20-1 and J usage is TRBJ2-5, with 10 bases fitting TRBD2. This CDR3 is built from 16 residues. Germline-derived CDR1 and CDR2 are DFQATT and SNEGSKA (reference sequence). Trimming cost V 1 base and J 11 bases; bases outside gene matches: 16. CDR3 protein: CSARVAGSGRDNEQYF. As DNA, the CDR3 is TGCAGTGCTAGAGTAGCGGGGAGCGGGAGGGACAATGAGCAGTACTTC.

The table lists this clonotype with a count of one. Just one base apart from a much larger clone, this may be a read error. Here the CDR3 DNA reads TGTGCCAGCAGCCGGGGAGGGCAGCGTAAAGAGACCCAGTACTTC. Amino acid sequence: CASSRGGQRKETQYF. The chain combines TRBV11-2 with TRBJ2-5; TRBD2 matches 7 bases. The CDR3 totals 15 residues. Germline CDR1 and CDR2: SGHAT and FQNNGV. J lost 3 bases, V lost 5 bases, and 9 bases had no gene match. Looking up the rest from reference TRBV11-2 and TRBJ2-5 gives the full variable domain: EAGVAQSPRYKIIEKRQSVAFWCNPISGHATLYWYQQILGQGPKLLIQFQNNGVVDDSQLPKDRFSAERLKGVDSTLKIQPAKLEDSAVYLCASSRGGQRKETQYFGPGTRLLVL.

The sample holds a few counts of this clonotype. The rearrangement uses TRBV30 and TRBJ2-1; 10 bases match TRBD1. The CDR3 runs to 14 residues. The ends lost 5 bases at V and 7 bases at J; junction bases unmatched: 8. Germline V gene lookup returns CDR1 GTSNPN and CDR2 SVGIG (reference sequence). DNA of the CDR3: TGTGCCTGGGACCGGGGACAGGGGAAAAATGAGCAGTTCTTC. Protein product: CAWDRGQGKNEQFF. Full variable domain (outside the CDR3, taken from reference TRBV30 and TRBJ2-1): SQTIHQWPATLVQPVGSPLSLECTVEGTSNPNLYWYRQAAGRGLQLLFYSVGIGQISSEVPQNLSASRPQDRQFILSSKKLLLSDSGFYLCAWDRGQGKNEQFFGPGTRLTVL.

Note on this clonotype: It may be a read error: a sequence one base away is much more abundant. The chain uses TRBV9 and TRBJ2-6, with TRBD2 matching 7 bases. This CDR3 has 17 amino acids. Germline CDR1 SGDLS, CDR2 YYNGEE. The CDR3, as DNA: TGTGCCAGCAGCGTAGTGGCAGGGAGGGCTGGGGCCAACGTCCCGACTTTC. Protein sequence: CASSVVAGRAGANVPTF.